The 6 T cell receptor beta chains below all came from one sample that was sequenced in a study of cytomegalovirus exposure and HLA in healthy donors. Amplification used 60 Vbeta primers and 13 Jbeta primers. The data were produced by immunoSEQ multiplex PCR, yet TCRdb's version contains in-frame clones alone and is incomplete. There are under 250,000 clones in the sample; around 83% occur only once, and around 3% lies in the top ten. The specimen sequenced was PBMCs. All receptors derive from a woman aged 40 to 50 in good health and CMV-seronegative.

The chain couples TRBV4-1 to TRBJ1-1; D call uncertain. Germline V gene data show CDR1 as MGHRA and CDR2 as YSYEKL. CDR3 size: 14 residues. V was cut by 0 bases and J by 1 base, with 6 bases left in between. The CDR3 nucleotides are TGCGCCAGCAGCCAAGATCCGTCGAACACTGAAGCTTTCTTT. It codes for CASSQDPSNTEAFF.

A few counts support this clone. The rearrangement joins TRBV6-1 to TRBJ2-3; 7 bases agree with TRBD1. Germline V gives CDR1 MNHNS, CDR2 SASEGT. There are 15 residues in the CDR3. Losses at the gene ends were 5 bases for V and 6 bases for J; bases not matched to a gene: 11. Here the CDR3 DNA reads TGTGCCAGCAGTCCGGGGACAGCCACAATGGATACGCAGTATTTT. The encoded protein is CASSPGTATMDTQYF.

This clone was counted a single time. The chain recombines TRBV19 with TRBJ2-6, with D perhaps matching TRBD2 (6 bases). Germline assignment: CDR1 LNHDA and CDR2 SQIVND (reference sequence). The V gene lost 4 bases and the J gene lost 0 bases, with 10 bases spanning the gap. The CDR3 contains 16 residues. The CDR3 nucleotides are TGTGCCAGTAGTAAGGGTAGCGGCTCTGGGGCCAACGTCCTGACTTTC. It specifies CASSKGSGSGANVLTF.

The rearrangement links TRBV5-1 to TRBJ2-2; 8 bases align to TRBD2. There are 14 residues in the CDR3. Germline CDR1 is SGHRS and CDR2 is YFSETQ. V lost 4 bases, J lost 7 bases, and 6 bases stayed unmatched. The CDR3 reads CASSAGLALGELFF. For the CDR3, the DNA is TGCGCCAGCAGCGCCGGACTAGCCCTCGGGGAGCTGTTTTTT.

This chain connects TRBV19 to TRBJ1-4; D ambiguous. Germline CDR1 and CDR2: LNHDA and SQIVND (reference sequence). The CDR3 is made up of 15 amino acids. Trimming took off 3 bases at V and 0 bases at J, with 8 bases between the two ends. The CDR3, as DNA: TGTGCCAGTAGTATGACCGGAGCAACTAATGAAAAACTGTTTTTT. Its protein is CASSMTGATNEKLFF.

This rearrangement joins TRBV7-7 to TRBJ2-5; D perhaps matches TRBD2 (6 bases). The CDR3 loop spans 14 amino acids. V was cut by 3 bases and J by 4 bases, with 12 bases left in between. The germline gives CDR1 SSHAT, CDR2 FNYEAQ (reference sequence). The CDR3 DNA follows: TGTGCCAGCAGCTTGGCGGGACTTAGAGAGACCCAGTACTTC. This encodes CASSLAGLRETQYF.